This T cell receptor (beta chain) emerged from a study of blood T cells in healthy people across ages. A second PCR, run for about 6 to 11 cycles, used a sample-barcoded 5' primer plus a J-beta primer mix. TCRdb ran MiXCR on the 5' RACE reads and lists one entry per CDR3 protein. This sample carries about 1,000,000 distinct CDR3 sequences, 40% to 45% of them seen once, and the ten largest clones take about 19%. The length of the CDR3 is 15 residues. The germline V gene has CDR1 MDHEN and CDR2 SYDVKM. The V and J ends lost 2 bases and 13 bases respectively, with 21 bases between them. This clonotype appeared a single time.

The source is a woman aged 60-75 years in good health. The genes are TRBV28 and TRBJ2-4; a weak D match, TRBD2 (5 bases). Sequenced: blood. This CDR3 is CASSLGGSGIRRQYF. In nucleotides, the CDR3 is TGTGCCAGCAGTTTAGGAGGTTCAGGCATCCGGAGGCAGTACTTC.